Below, 11 T cell receptor beta chains from the same sample are listed, as sequenced in a study of cytomegalovirus exposure and HLA in healthy donors. It was with 60 Vbeta and 13 Jbeta primers that the PCR ran. Here immunoSEQ multiplex PCR was the method, and the copy in TCRdb shows in-frame clones only, minus some. Here the sample spans roughly 60,000 clones, roughly 77% being singletons. Sequences were obtained from PBMCs. Every receptor here comes from a woman aged 30 to 39 in good health and CMV-seronegative.

The V call is TRBV30, the J call TRBJ2-5, with a possible D match to TRBD1 (8 bases). Germline assignment: CDR1 GTSNPN and CDR2 SVGIG (reference sequence). CDR3 length: 14 residues. V was trimmed by 0 bases and J by 4 bases, leaving 12 bases between them. The CDR3 spells CAWSVYRGGETQYF. The CDR3 nucleotides read TGTGCCTGGAGTGTCTACAGGGGGGGAGAGACCCAGTACTTC.

The sample holds a few counts of this clone. This CDR3 is also generated by other DNA sequences in the sample. DNA for the CDR3: TGCAGCGTTGTTCTGGCGGGGGAAACGGCCTACGAGCAGTACTTC. Its translation: CSVVLAGETAYEQYF. V usage is TRBV29-1 and J usage is TRBJ2-7; 7 nucleotides agree with TRBD2. V was pared by 4 bases and J by 2 bases, with 11 bases of the junction left unmatched. This CDR3 spans 15 amino acids. The germline CDR1 and CDR2 sequences are SQVTM and ANQGSEA.

This chain links TRBV7-6 with TRBJ2-3, with D perhaps TRBD1 (6 bases). Germline-derived CDR1 and CDR2 are SGHVS and FNYEAQ. The ends were cut back, 4 bases at V and 5 bases at J, with 22 bases in the middle. The CDR3 totals 17 residues. CDR3 sequence: CASSYSPQGGDLDTQYF. CDR3 sequence (DNA): TGTGCCAGCAGCTATTCTCCACAGGGTGGTGATTTAGATACGCAGTATTTT. The full variable domain, its missing parts supplied by reference TRBV7-6 and TRBJ2-3, is GAGVSQSPRYKVTKRGQDVALRCDPISGHVSLYWYRQALGQGPEFLTYFNYEAQQDKSGLPNDRFSAERPEGSISTLTIQRTEQRDSAMYRCASSYSPQGGDLDTQYFGPGTRLTVL.

The chain carries TRBV6-4 and TRBJ2-3, with D perhaps TRBD2 (5 bases). This CDR3 is 14 amino acids long. Germline V gene sequence: CDR1 MRHNA, CDR2 SNTAGT. Trimming cost V 3 bases and J 0 bases, with 7 bases left between them. CDR3 residues: CASSELDSTDTQYF. CDR3 DNA sequence: TGTGCCAGCAGTGAACTAGACAGCACAGATACGCAGTATTTT.

The chain employs TRBV6-4 and TRBJ1-1; D remains ambiguous. This CDR3 is 15 amino acids long. Germline lookup yields CDR1 MRHNA and CDR2 SNTAGT. The V end lost 0 bases, the J end lost 0 bases, and 8 bases lay between the germline ends. The CDR3: CASSDSHGVNTEAFF. The CDR3 DNA follows: TGTGCCAGCAGTGACTCTCACGGTGTGAACACTGAAGCTTTCTTT.

CDR3 nucleotide sequence: TGTGCCAGCTCATCGACTAGCGCGCTCTCTGGGGCCAACGTCCTGACTTTC. Translation gives CASSSTSALSGANVLTF. The rearrangement joins TRBV18 to TRBJ2-6; TRBD2 aligns across 8 bases. Germline CDR1 and CDR2: KGHSH and LQKENI. This CDR3 spans 17 amino acids. The V segment lost 5 bases and the J segment 0 bases; nucleotides outside the gene matches: 6.

This clone was observed a few times. The chain joins TRBV19 to TRBJ2-5, with D perhaps matching TRBD2 (5 bases). Trimming cost V 2 bases and J 5 bases, with 9 bases left between them. The CDR3 runs 13 residues. The germline gives CDR1 LNHDA, CDR2 SQIVND (reference sequence). The CDR3 coding sequence is TGTGCCAGTAGTATATCGGGGTCCGAGACCCAGTACTTC. This sequence encodes CASSISGSETQYF.

The chain employs TRBV5-6 and TRBJ2-4, with D possibly matching TRBD2 (5 bases). This CDR3 has 19 amino acids. With 1 base removed from V and 0 bases from J, the gap between germline ends came to 20 bases. Looked up from germline, CDR1 is SGHDT and CDR2 is YYEEEE. CDR3 DNA sequence: TGTGCCAGCAGCTTGATGGCCAGCGGAGTCAACTTAGCCAAAAACATTCAGTACTTC. This gives the protein CASSLMASGVNLAKNIQYF.

The table lists this clone with a few counts. The chain is built from TRBV5-1 and TRBJ2-6; the D is unclear. The V end was cut by 4 bases, the J end by 0 bases, with 5 bases between. The CDR3 runs to 14 residues. Germline CDR1 and CDR2: SGHRS and YFSETQ. Here the CDR3 DNA reads TGCGCCAGCAGCGTCAGCTCTGGGGCCAACGTCCTGACTTTC. Translated, it gives CASSVSSGANVLTF.

The gene calls are TRBV14 and TRBJ2-7, with TRBD2 as a possible D gene (6 bases). The CDR3 runs to 14 residues. V was pared by 1 base and J by 5 bases, with 12 bases between. Germline-derived CDR1 and CDR2 are SGHDN and FVKESK. The CDR3 bases are TGTGCCAGCAGCCAAGCGGGAGTTCCCCACGAGCAGTACGTC. It is translated as CASSQAGVPHEQYV.

The rearrangement links TRBV28 to TRBJ1-2; perhaps TRBD1 as D (6 bases). The V end lost 2 bases, the J end lost 4 bases, and 14 bases lay between the germline ends. The length of the CDR3 is 15 residues. The germline V gene encodes CDR1 MDHEN and CDR2 SYDVKM. In DNA form, the CDR3 reads TGTGCCAGCAGTTTAGGGGGACAAATAATCTATGGCTACACCTTC. Translation: CASSLGGQIIYGYTF.